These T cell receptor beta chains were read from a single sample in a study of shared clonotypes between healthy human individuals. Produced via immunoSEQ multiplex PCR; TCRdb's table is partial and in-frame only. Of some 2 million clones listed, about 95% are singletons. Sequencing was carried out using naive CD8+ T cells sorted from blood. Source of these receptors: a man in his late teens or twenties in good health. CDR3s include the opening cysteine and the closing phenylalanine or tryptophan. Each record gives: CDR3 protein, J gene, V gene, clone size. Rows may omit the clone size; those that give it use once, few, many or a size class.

CDR3: CASSPYLGLAGGTDTQYF; J: TRBJ2-3; V: TRBV7-8; size: -
CDR3: CASSQYGGAYEQYF; J: TRBJ2-7; V: TRBV4-3; size: -
CDR3: CASSQARREGFYEQYF; J: TRBJ2-7; V: TRBV4-3; size: once
CDR3: CASSRTGSNTGELFF; J: TRBJ2-2; V: TRBV4-1; size: -
CDR3: CASRISSTSGGLEETQYF; J: TRBJ2-5; V: TRBV2; size: -
CDR3: CASSQVLGAGAFF; J: TRBJ1-1; V: TRBV4-3; size: -
CDR3: CASSQGLGTEAFF; J: TRBJ1-1; V: TRBV4-3; size: -
CDR3: CASSFTGRANEKLFF; J: TRBJ1-4; V: TRBV11-2; size: -
CDR3: CAWGLDGSGELFF; J: TRBJ2-2; V: TRBV30; size: -
CDR3: CASSQGTGGTYEQYF; J: TRBJ2-7; V: TRBV4-1; size: once
CDR3: CASSSVIPGDEQYF; J: TRBJ2-7; V: TRBV27; size: -
CDR3: CASSLSQGGANEKLFF; J: TRBJ1-4; V: TRBV27; size: -